This is a list of T cell receptor beta chains from one sample in a study of T-cell reconstitution after alpha-beta-depleted transplantation in children. TCRdb fed the PCR reads into MiXCR, producing one record per CDR3 protein. The sample contains about a million distinct CDR3 sequences, around 30% of which appear only once. The sample was PBMCs, mostly from graft donor cells, taken 360 days after TCRalphabeta/CD19-depleted stem cell transplant. These receptors all come from a boy in the first two years of life who had a stem cell transplant for SCID, so the T cells may come from the graft donor. The CDR3 runs from the conserved cysteine through the conserved F or W. The D gene is left open where the match is weak. Some rows have no size entry. The others give once, few or many, or a class for an expanded clone.

>TRBV20-1|TRBJ2-1|NA|NA
TGCAGTGCTCTAGCGTTCGCTTCCAATGAGCAGTTCTTC
CSALAFASNEQFF
>TRBV20-1|TRBJ2-1|TRBD1|NA
TGCAGTGCTAGGAAACAGGGGGCGTGGAGCAATGAGCAGTTCTTC
CSARKQGAWSNEQFF
>TRBV29-1|TRBJ2-2|TRBD2|NA
TGCAGCGTTGGTAGCGGGGGGGCGAACACCGGGGAGCTGTTTTTT
CSVGSGGANTGELFF
>TRBV20-1|TRBJ2-5|TRBD1|few
TGCAGTGCTGGACAGGGGTTGCGCCTTAGGGAGACCCAGTACTTC
CSAGQGLRLRETQYF
>TRBV6-5|TRBJ2-1|NA|many
TGTGCCAGCGGAAGAGACAATGAGCAGTTCTTC
CASGRDNEQFF
>TRBV5-1|TRBJ2-2|NA|few
TGCGCCAGCAGCTTGGGGGTCAGTCGGCGTCTCACCGGGGAGCTGTTTTTT
CASSLGVSRRLTGELFF
>TRBV11-2|TRBJ2-7|NA|few
TGTGCCAGCAGTCCAAGGTCGGGACGGATCTACGAGCAGTACTTC
CASSPRSGRIYEQYF
>TRBV12-3/TRBV12-4|TRBJ2-2|TRBD2|few
TGTGCCAGCAGCCCTGGGACTAGTCCCGGGGAGCTGTTTTTT
CASSPGTSPGELFF
>TRBV10-2|TRBJ2-7|NA|many
TGCGCCAGCAGTGAGAGGCCAGCCCGGGGCGAGCAGTACTTC
CASSERPARGEQYF
>TRBV29-1|TRBJ2-5|TRBD1|few
TGCAGCACAAAGTACGGACAGGCCTACCAAGAGACCCAGTACTTC
CSTKYGQAYQETQYF
>TRBV7-3|TRBJ2-2|NA|NA
TGTGCCAGCGAACTCGCGTTTAACACCGGGGAGCTGTTTTTT
CASELAFNTGELFF
>TRBV7-9|TRBJ1-1|NA|few
TGTGCCAGCAGCACCAGGGGAGACACTGAAGCTTTCTTT
CASSTRGDTEAFF
>TRBV20-1|TRBJ2-7|TRBD1|NA
TGCAGTGCCCCGAAGGGGGCCGACGCCTACGAGCAGTACTTC
CSAPKGADAYEQYF
>TRBV28|TRBJ2-1|NA|few
TGTGCCAGCAGAGCCCGTATTGGAGGGGAGTTCTTC
CASRARIGGEFF
>TRBV11-2|TRBJ2-3|NA|NA
TGTGCCAGCGGGACCAGGGTCACAGATACGCAGTATTTT
CASGTRVTDTQYF
>TRBV5-1|TRBJ1-1|NA|NA
TGCGCCAGCGGGACACCCACTGAAGCTTTCTTT
CASGTPTEAFF
>TRBV6-2/TRBV6-3|TRBJ2-5|NA|NA
TGTGCCAGCAGTTACGGTGAAGGGCCAGAGACCCAGTACTTC
CASSYGEGPETQYF
>TRBV11-2|TRBJ2-3|NA|NA
TGTGCCAGCAGCACTATTGGGGGCCTGCCCGGGTTGCCAGATACGCAGTATTTT
CASSTIGGLPGLPDTQYF
>TRBV3-1|TRBJ2-7|NA|NA
TGTGCCAGGAGGACAATAAGGTCCGAGCAGTACTTC
CARRTIRSEQYF
>TRBV5-1|TRBJ2-3|TRBD1|NA
TGCGCCAGCAGCCACGACAGGGGAACAGATACGCAGTATTTT
CASSHDRGTDTQYF
>TRBV18|TRBJ2-1|NA|NA
TGTGCCAGCTCACCAACGACAGTCAATGAGCAGTTCTTC
CASSPTTVNEQFF
>TRBV5-6|TRBJ1-1|TRBD1|NA
TGTGCCAGCAGCTCGCGCAGGACAGGGGGCAACACTGAAGCTTTCTTT
CASSSRRTGGNTEAFF
>TRBV7-9|TRBJ1-1|TRBD1|NA
TGTGCCAGCAGCTCCAGGGGGCGGAGAATGAACACTGAAGCTTTCTTT
CASSSRGRRMNTEAFF
>TRBV4-2|TRBJ2-3|NA|NA
TGTGCCAGCAGCCAAGCGACCCTAACCACAGATACGCAGTATTTT
CASSQATLTTDTQYF
>TRBV10-2|TRBJ2-2|TRBD2|NA
TGCGCCAGCACTGATGGACTAGCAGGGTACACCGGGGAGCTGTTTTTT
CASTDGLAGYTGELFF
>TRBV20-1|TRBJ2-5|NA|few
TGCAGTGCTACCGAGGACTTCCTTGGAGAGACCCAGTACTTC
CSATEDFLGETQYF
>TRBV7-2|TRBJ1-1|TRBD1|many
TGTGCCAGCAGCTTGTCCGGACAGGGGGTCACTGAAGCTTTCTTT
CASSLSGQGVTEAFF
>TRBV28|TRBJ2-7|NA|once
TGTGCCAGCAGTCACGTCCCAGTATTGGAGCAGTACTTC
CASSHVPVLEQYF
>TRBV18|TRBJ2-2|NA|NA
TGTGCCAGCTCACGCAGAAAGAACACCGGGGAGCTGTTTTTT
CASSRRKNTGELFF
>TRBV2|TRBJ1-1|NA|NA
TGTGCCAGCAGTGAAGTCGTCCTATACACTGAAGCTTTCTTT
CASSEVVLYTEAFF
>TRBV12-3/TRBV12-4|TRBJ2-1|TRBD1|few
TGTGCCAGCAGAAAGACAGGGGTAAGCGGGAATGAGCAGTTCTTC
CASRKTGVSGNEQFF
>TRBV7-9|TRBJ2-1|NA|few
TGTGCCAGCAGCTTAGTCAGGGGCCTCTCCTACAATGAGCAGTTCTTC
CASSLVRGLSYNEQFF
>TRBV4-2|TRBJ1-1|NA|few
TGTGCCAGCAGCCAAGGGGTGGGCATTAAGGGCACTGAAGCTTTCTTT
CASSQGVGIKGTEAFF
>TRBV11-2|TRBJ2-3|TRBD1|NA
TGTGCCAGCAGCTTTGGGACAGGGGTTCTAGATACGCAGTATTTT
CASSFGTGVLDTQYF
>TRBV6-1|TRBJ2-5|NA|few
TGTGCCAGCAGTCGGTGGGACGGAGAGACCCAGTACTTC
CASSRWDGETQYF
>TRBV27|TRBJ2-1|TRBD2|few
TGTGCCAGCAGTTGGGCTAGCGGGTACAATGAGCAGTTCTTC
CASSWASGYNEQFF
>TRBV19|TRBJ1-1|TRBD1|few
TGTGCCAGTAGTCGTAGACAGGGGGCGAGTATGAACACTGAAGCTTTCTTT
CASSRRQGASMNTEAFF
>TRBV4-3|TRBJ2-7|TRBD2|NA
TGCGCCAGCAGCCAAGATTGGCGGGGGAACTCCTACGAGCAGTACTTC
CASSQDWRGNSYEQYF
>TRBV28|TRBJ2-5|NA|few
TGTGCCAGCAGTTCCCCTCGGGGGAAAGAGACCCAGTACTTC
CASSSPRGKETQYF
>TRBV20-1|TRBJ1-4|NA|once
TGCAGTGCTAGAGTGAGGGCCCCGGATGAAAAACTGTTTTTT
CSARVRAPDEKLFF
>TRBV2|TRBJ2-7|TRBD1|many
TGTGCCAGCAGTGCCTCCGGGACAGGGACCTACGAGCAGTACTTC
CASSASGTGTYEQYF
>TRBV4-2|TRBJ2-3|TRBD2|NA
TGTGCCAGCAGCCAACTAGCGGGGGGATCGTCGGATACGCAGTATTTT
CASSQLAGGSSDTQYF
>TRBV29-1|TRBJ2-5|NA|few
TGCAGCGTTGGGGAATTGGAGACCCAGTACTTC
CSVGELETQYF
>TRBV9|TRBJ1-2|NA|NA
TGTGCCAGCAGCCTCATGTGGGGCTATGGCTACACCTTC
CASSLMWGYGYTF
>TRBV12-3/TRBV12-4|TRBJ2-1|NA|NA
TGTGCCAGCAGTTTAGTCGACTATGACTACAATGAGCAGTTCTTC
CASSLVDYDYNEQFF
>TRBV28|TRBJ2-7|NA|NA
TGTGCCAGCACCGAACAGGGTTACTTCTACGAGCAGTACTTC
CASTEQGYFYEQYF
>TRBV27|TRBJ2-7|NA|NA
TGTGCCAGCAGTGGACACGCTTCAGTTAAAGAGCAGTACTTC
CASSGHASVKEQYF
>TRBV11-2|TRBJ2-3|NA|few
TGTGCCAGCAGCGGGACCGGGACCGCATCTAGCACAGATACGCAGTATTTT
CASSGTGTASSTDTQYF
>TRBV20-1|TRBJ2-1|NA|few
TGCAGTGCTAGTAGGACGGACTCACTACTATCCTACAATGAGCAGTTCTTC
CSASRTDSLLSYNEQFF
>TRBV7-3|TRBJ1-2|NA|NA
TGTGCCAGCAGCTTAACGGCAGGGTCTAACTATGGCTACACCTTC
CASSLTAGSNYGYTF
>TRBV28|TRBJ2-7|NA|NA
TGTGCCAGCAGTCCGGGTGACAGCACGGGATCATACGAGCAGTACTTC
CASSPGDSTGSYEQYF
>TRBV20-1|TRBJ2-2|TRBD2|NA
TGCAGTGCTAGACTAGCGGCCTCGACCGGGGAGCTGTTTTTT
CSARLAASTGELFF
>TRBV12-3/TRBV12-4|TRBJ2-4|NA|NA
TGTGCCAGCAGTTCGCCCGGGACACCCTTAGCCAAAAACATTCAGTACTTC
CASSSPGTPLAKNIQYF